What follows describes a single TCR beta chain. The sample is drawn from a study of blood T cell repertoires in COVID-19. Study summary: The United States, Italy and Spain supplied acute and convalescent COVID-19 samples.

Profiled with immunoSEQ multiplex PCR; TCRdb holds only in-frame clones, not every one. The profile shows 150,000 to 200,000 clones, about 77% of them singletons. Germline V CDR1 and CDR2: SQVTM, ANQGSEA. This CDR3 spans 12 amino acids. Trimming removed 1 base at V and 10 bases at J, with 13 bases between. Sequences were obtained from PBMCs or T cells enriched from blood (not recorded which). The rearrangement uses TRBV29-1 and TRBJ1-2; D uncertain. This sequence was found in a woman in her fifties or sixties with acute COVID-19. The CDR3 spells CSVEGSRGDYTF. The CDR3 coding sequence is TGCAGCGTTGAAGGTTCTCGGGGTGACTACACCTTC. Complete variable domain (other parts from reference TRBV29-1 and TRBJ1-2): SAVISQKPSRDICQRGTSLTIQCQVDSQVTMMFWYRQQPGQSLTLIATANQGSEATYESGFVIDKFPISRPNLTFSTLTVSNMSPEDSSIYLCSVEGSRGDYTFGSGTRLTVV.